Described below is a single T cell receptor beta chain sequence and its context. The entry originates in a study of CD8 T cells in Susac syndrome. Per the germline V gene, CDR1 is ENHRY and CDR2 is SYGVKD. The CDR3 extends over 19 amino acids. The germline V and J ends were trimmed by 8 bases and 4 bases, with 27 bases remaining between them. A quantity of about 0.5 to 1 ug RNA underwent reverse transcription using random hexamers. TCRdb re-called the immunoSEQ multiplex PCR reads through MiXCR, storing one row per CDR3 protein. The profile shows 200,000 to 300,000 distinct CDR3 sequences, 80% to 95% of them singletons.

V is TRBV10-3 and J is TRBJ2-6; D possibly corresponds to TRBD1 (6 bases). This TCR was sampled from a human donor with multiple sclerosis. The sequencing input was CD4+ T cells from PBMCs. In DNA form, the CDR3 reads TGTGCCATCGCGGCAGGGATCCTTCAGGGGCCGAGGGGGGCCAACGTCCTGACTTTC. Protein product: CAIAAGILQGPRGANVLTF.